This entry is about one T cell receptor beta chain. CDR3 size: 17 residues. The V and J ends lost 3 bases and 0 bases, in that order; junction bases with no gene match: 10. The germline CDR1 and CDR2 sequences are SGDLS and YYNGEE. In TCRdb, the RT-PCR reads were re-called with MiXCR into one record per CDR3 protein. The sample records almost 700,000 distinct CDR3 sequences, approximately 15% being singletons. The specimen sequenced was memory CD4+ T cells from blood. The sequence was collected from a female donor in good health, serving as a healthy control. The J gene is TRBJ1-2, the V gene TRBV9; 8 bases fit TRBD1. CDR3 loop: CASSDPSGQGTNYGYTF. The CDR3 nucleotides read TGTGCCAGCAGCGACCCTTCAGGACAGGGTACTAACTATGGCTACACCTTC.